This T cell receptor (beta chain) was sequenced during a study of tumor-infiltrating lymphocytes in primary liver carcinoma. From 500 to 600 ng of total RNA, TCR beta-specific cDNA was reverse-transcribed using a constant-region primer. Three nested multiplex PCR rounds, a slightly modified ARM-PCR, produced the libraries for TCR beta. Rounds one and two of PCR, each of 10 cycles, were primed with TRBV1-TRBV30 forward primers and a C-beta reverse primer. MiXCR was run by TCRdb on the multiplex PCR reads, yielding one entry per CDR3 protein. The sample lists over 75,000 distinct CDR3 sequences, 65% to 70% occurring once. CDR3 size: 18 residues. Study-level points and caveats: Relative to tumor region pairs, the tumor-adjacent and tumor-blood pairs showed overlap that was lower.

This clonotype has a single count. Its specificity is not known. Its ends do not fully match the called genes, so a read error is possible. Co-extraction yielded RNA and DNA from around 20-30 mg of unsorted bulk tissue. These patients lived with chronic HBV infection and had never been treated. Sequencing input: tumor-adjacent normal liver tissue. This TCR derives from a man aged 40-49 years with primary liver carcinoma and hepatitis B virus infection. The rearrangement uses TRBV12-3 or TRBV12-4 and TRBJ2-3; D may be TRBD1 or TRBD2 (5 bases each). CDR3 residues: CDSSLTQGRLIYTDTQYF. The CDR3 DNA is TGTGACAGCAGTTTAACCCAGGGACGGCTAATTTACACAGATACGCAGTATTTT.